These 18 T cell receptor beta chains were all obtained from the same sample, sequenced in a study of T cell responses to AZD1222 COVID-19 vaccine. Profiling relied on immunoSEQ multiplex PCR, and the TCRdb table lists in-frame clones only, not all of them. The sample has roughly 120,000 clones; 70% to 90% are singletons. The sample consisted of peripheral blood, taken on day 0 of AZD1222 vaccination. These receptors all stem from an adult in good health.

The genes are TRBV4-1 and TRBJ2-7; D is unresolved. There are 15 residues in the CDR3. Trimming cost V 2 bases and J 5 bases, with 16 bases left between them. Per the germline V gene, CDR1 is MGHRA and CDR2 is YSYEKL. The CDR3 loop reads CASSQLGGRFHEQYF. The CDR3 DNA follows: TGCGCCAGCAGCCAACTGGGTGGCAGATTCCACGAGCAGTACTTC.

V usage is TRBV19 and J usage is TRBJ1-2; 10 bases align to TRBD1. CDR3 length: 17 amino acids. Trimming took 4 bases from V and 6 from J; bases not matched to a gene: 14. CDR1 is LNHDA, CDR2 SQIVND, per germline (reference sequence). CDR3 sequence reads: CASSTRQGANWGNGYTF. The CDR3 nucleotides are TGTGCCAGTAGTACGAGACAGGGGGCGAATTGGGGTAATGGCTACACCTTC.

This chain uses TRBV11-2 with TRBJ2-7, with D tentatively TRBD2 (7 bases). Germline loops: CDR1 SGHAT, CDR2 FQNNGV. V lost 0 bases and J lost 2, with 14 bases in between. The CDR3 contains 16 residues. This CDR3 is CASSLESGGATYEQYF. In DNA, the CDR3 is TGTGCCAGCAGCTTAGAGTCGGGGGGCGCTACCTACGAGCAGTACTTC.

This clone was counted a single time. The V gene is TRBV14, the J gene TRBJ1-1; D unresolved. Germline V lookup: CDR1 SGHDN, CDR2 FVKESK. Trimming stripped 2 bases from V and 2 bases from J, with 9 bases between. The CDR3 length is 14 residues. The CDR3 DNA sequence: TGTGCCAGCAGCCAAAGGTACAGCAACACTGAAGCTTTCTTT. It yields the protein CASSQRYSNTEAFF.

This clone was seen a single time. V is TRBV30 and J is TRBJ2-2, with 8 positions matching TRBD2. CDR1 GTSNPN and CDR2 SVGIG come from the germline V gene (reference sequence). The CDR3 consists of 16 residues. V lost 0 bases to trimming and J lost 3 bases; unmatched junction nucleotides: 6. The DNA for the CDR3 is TGTGCCTGGAGTGTACCTGGGACTAGGGACACCGGGGAGCTGTTTTTT. Encoded protein: CAWSVPGTRDTGELFF.

This clone appeared once. The chain has TRBV10-3 and TRBJ1-3; perhaps TRBD1 as D (5 bases). The CDR3 spans 13 residues. Between the trimmed V and J ends, which lost 6 bases and 1 base, there was a span of 7 bases. Germline-derived CDR1 and CDR2 are ENHRY and SYGVKD. CDR3 coding DNA: TGTGCCATCAGGACAGCATCTGGAAACACCATATATTTT. As protein: CAIRTASGNTIYF.

The chain employs TRBV9 and TRBJ1-3; D perhaps matches TRBD1 (5 bases). The V gene lost 2 bases and the J gene lost 0 bases, with 9 bases spanning the gap. The CDR3 spans 15 residues. Germline values: CDR1 SGDLS, CDR2 YYNGEE. CDR3 residues: CASSVQGHSGNTIYF. CDR3 DNA: TGTGCCAGCAGCGTCCAGGGCCACTCTGGAAACACCATATATTTT.

This rearrangement joins TRBV19 to TRBJ1-4; the match to TRBD1 covers 7 bases. Germline loops: CDR1 LNHDA, CDR2 SQIVND (reference sequence). V dropped 9 bases and J dropped 5; count of bases not matched to a gene: 12. The CDR3 totals 15 residues. The CDR3 sequence: CASSVDRETNEKLFF. The CDR3 nucleotides are TGTGCCAGCTCCGTCGACAGGGAAACAAATGAAAAACTGTTTTTT.

The V and J genes are TRBV29-1 and TRBJ1-1; no reliable D call. Looked up from germline, CDR1 is SQVTM and CDR2 is ANQGSEA. Trimming removed 5 bases at V and 1 base at J, with 11 bases between. The CDR3 is made up of 13 amino acids. The CDR3 region has the DNA TGCAGCGTTTTGGCCCGCCGGAACACTGAAGCTTTCTTT. Its protein product is CSVLARRNTEAFF.

In nucleotides, the CDR3 is TGCACCGGCACCAACGGGACTACCCCCCTCTCCTACAATGAGCAGTTCTTC. Translated: CTGTNGTTPLSYNEQFF. The rearrangement joins TRBV1 to TRBJ2-1; whether TRBD2, the table's D call, matches the DNA was not checked. TRBV1 is flagged as a pseudogene. This CDR3 region has 17 residues.

The chain couples TRBV18 to TRBJ1-1; no clear D gene. Deletions cut 3 bases from V and 1 base from J, with 9 bases between. The length of the CDR3 is 14 residues. The germline V gene encodes CDR1 KGHSH and CDR2 LQKENI. Here the CDR3 reads CASSPDISNTEAFF. The CDR3 nucleotides are TGTGCCAGCTCACCTGACATATCGAACACTGAAGCTTTCTTT.

This chain uses TRBV10-2 with TRBJ2-5; 11 nucleotides match TRBD2. The germline CDR1 and CDR2 sequences are WSHSY and SAAADI. V was clipped by 10 bases and J by 1 base; unmatched bases: 5. This CDR3 contains 14 residues. In DNA, the CDR3 is TGCGCCACGGTAGCGGGGGGGGTCCAAGAGACCCAGTACTTC. Amino acid sequence: CATVAGGVQETQYF.

This rearrangement joins TRBV30 to TRBJ2-7; 10 bases are shared with TRBD1. The CDR3 extends over 14 amino acids. CDR1 GTSNPN and CDR2 SVGIG come from the germline V gene (reference sequence). V lost 1 base and J lost 4; bases outside the gene matches: 4. The CDR3 bases are TGTGCCTGGAGTGCGGGGACAGGGGATTACGAGCAGTACTTC. It specifies CAWSAGTGDYEQYF.

The rearrangement uses TRBV2 and TRBJ2-4, with D possibly TRBD2 on 5 matching bases. The CDR3 sequence is 16 residues long. The V gene lost 3 bases and the J gene lost 1 base, with 13 bases spanning the gap. Germline values: CDR1 SNHLY, CDR2 FYNNEI. CDR3 amino acids: CASSDGGLRAKNIQYF. As DNA, the CDR3 is TGTGCCAGCAGTGACGGAGGATTGCGGGCCAAAAACATTCAGTACTTC.

The chain uses TRBV6-5 and TRBJ1-1, with D unclear. Trimming removed 0 bases from V and 1 base from J, with 9 bases in between. The CDR3 has 15 residues. Germline V gene lookup returns CDR1 MNHEY and CDR2 SVGAGI. CDR3 sequence (DNA): TGTGCCAGCAGTTACTCGTTCGCCGGGAACACTGAAGCTTTCTTT. Translated: CASSYSFAGNTEAFF.

This chain uses TRBV12-3 or TRBV12-4 with TRBJ1-4, with D maybe TRBD1 (5 bases). CDR3 length: 13 residues. V gave up 3 bases and J gave up 8 bases, with 10 bases separating them. Here the CDR3 reads CASSFEGREKLFF. Written as DNA, the CDR3 is TGTGCCAGCAGTTTCGAGGGGAGGGAAAAACTGTTTTTT.

This chain joins TRBV7-2 and TRBJ2-1, with TRBD2 as a possible D gene (7 bases). The CDR3 sequence is 13 residues long. V was shortened by 6 bases and J by 8 bases, with 14 bases between the two germline ends. Germline CDR1 and CDR2: SGHTA and FQGNSA. As DNA, the CDR3 is TGTGCCAGCAGATCACGCGGGGGCGATGAGCAGTTCTTC. Translated, it gives CASRSRGGDEQFF.

This chain connects TRBV29-1 to TRBJ1-3, with D unclear. Trimming shortened V by 2 bases and J by 0 bases, and 20 bases separated the two germline ends. This CDR3 region has 18 residues. In germline, CDR1 is SQVTM, CDR2 ANQGSEA. CDR3 loop: CSVESTPDGHSSGNTIYF. In nucleotides, the CDR3 is TGCAGCGTTGAATCGACTCCCGACGGCCATTCCTCTGGAAACACCATATATTTT.